What follows describes a single T cell receptor beta chain. This sample is part of a study of T cell changes during pregnancy in multiple sclerosis. CDR3 length: 12 residues. With 4 bases removed from V and 8 bases from J, the gap between germline ends came to 12 bases. Germline values: CDR1 SGHRS, CDR2 YFSETQ. Sequencing was performed with immunoSEQ multiplex PCR; in TCRdb, only in-frame clones are kept and a portion is missing. The sample includes about 84,000 clones, around 93% of them seen just once. This TCR was recovered from a female donor with multiple sclerosis, enrolled in a pregnancy study. This chain uses TRBV5-1 with TRBJ1-1, with D perhaps TRBD1 (6 bases). This specimen consisted of peripheral blood, obtained in the third trimester of pregnancy. CDR3: CASSITTGEAFF. The CDR3 DNA sequence: TGCGCCAGCAGCATAACGACAGGCGAAGCTTTCTTT.